This note documents a single T cell receptor (beta chain) sequence. This entry comes from a study of blood T cell repertoires in COVID-19. Study summary: Samples came from the United States, Italy and Spain, spanning acute and convalescent COVID-19. Sample material is recorded as cDNA or gDNA derived from T cells, B-cell-depleted T cells, or PBMCs.

As processed by the authors: The authors estimated nucleated cell counts from reference gene primer amplification. Using immunoSEQ multiplex PCR, the repertoire was profiled, and TCRdb retains in-frame clones only, with some absent. The V and J calls and the clone size are those of that table, but D and trimming were determined from the DNA. The sample holds about 82,000 clones, around four fifths seen once. The CDR3 runs to 15 residues. The receptor's source is a man older than 75 with active or convalescent COVID-19. This rearrangement joins TRBV21-1 to TRBJ1-5; the table's D call, TRBD1, was not checked against the DNA. TRBV21-1 is termed a pseudogene. The sequencing input was peripheral blood. CDR3 nucleotides: TGTGCCAGCAGCTCCCGGGACAGGGTCCACCAGCCCCAGCATTTT. It codes for CASSSRDRVHQPQHF.